A selection of T cell receptor beta chains follows, all from one sample in a study of blood T cell repertoires in COVID-19. The method was immunoSEQ multiplex PCR; TCRdb's version includes in-frame clones alone and lacks a portion of them. The repertoire includes over 300,000 clones, roughly 90% of them detected once, and 1% to 1.5% sits in the top ten. The sample taken for sequencing was peripheral blood. These receptors originate from a man in his forties with acute or convalescent COVID-19. CDR3s include the opening cysteine and the closing phenylalanine or tryptophan. A D gene is named only where the DNA matches it firmly. Clone size is stated in some rows and not others, as once, few, many or a class when expanded.

>.|TRBJ1-1|TRBV27|.
TGTGCCAGCAGTTTCGGGGGGAGGGCATTCAACACTGAAGCTTTCTTT
CASSFGGRAFNTEAFF
>.|TRBJ2-2|TRBV9|.
TGTGCCAGCAGCGTAGGATCGGGGGGCGGGCCCGGGGAGCTGTTTTTT
CASSVGSGGGPGELFF
>.|TRBJ2-3|TRBV3-1/TRBV3-2|TRBD2
TGTGCCAGCAGCCAAGAGGTGGGGGCTAGCGGGCATACGCAGTATTTT
CASSQEVGASGHTQYF
>.|TRBJ1-1|TRBV4-1|.
TGCGCCAGCAGCCAAGATCTGGGGGCTCGTATGTTCACTGAAGCTTTCTTT
CASSQDLGARMFTEAFF
>.|TRBJ2-1|TRBV10-3|.
TGTGCCATTAGACAGGAAGGTGAGCAGTTCTTC
CAIRQEGEQFF
>once|TRBJ2-2|TRBV7-9|TRBD1
TGTGCCAGCAGCGGGGGACAGGGGGCGAAGGCCGGGGAGCTGTTTTTT
CASSGGQGAKAGELFF
>.|TRBJ1-1|TRBV29-1|TRBD1
TGCAGCGTAAAAGCAGGGGGCAACACTGAAGCTTTCTTT
CSVKAGGNTEAFF
>.|TRBJ2-1|TRBV6-5|TRBD1
TGTGCCAGCCTCCCAGGGACAGCTAAAACCAATGAGCAGTTCTTC
CASLPGTAKTNEQFF
>.|TRBJ1-2|TRBV3-1/TRBV3-2|.
TGTGCCAGCGGGCAGGGTTCTAACTATGGCTACACCTTC
CASGQGSNYGYTF
>.|TRBJ1-5|TRBV12-3/TRBV12-4|.
TGTGCCAGCAGCCCCTTCAATCAGCCCCAGCATTTT
CASSPFNQPQHF
>.|TRBJ1-1|TRBV19|.
TGTGCCAGTACCCTAGGTTCGGGGAACACTGAAGCTTTCTTT
CASTLGSGNTEAFF
>.|TRBJ2-3|TRBV7-3|TRBD1
TGTGCCAGCAGCAAAATGGGACAGGCCAACACAGATACGCAGTATTTT
CASSKMGQANTDTQYF
>.|TRBJ1-2|TRBV30|.
TGTGCCTGGAGCGGGACACCTCAGGGCTACACCTTC
CAWSGTPQGYTF
>once|TRBJ2-7|TRBV5-8|TRBD1
TGTGCCAGCAGCTTCCGGGACAGGGTGGGTTACGAGCAGTACTTC
CASSFRDRVGYEQYF
>.|TRBJ1-1|TRBV9|.
TGTGCCAGCAGCGGAGCAGGGTTGAACACTGAAGCTTTCTTT
CASSGAGLNTEAFF
>.|TRBJ1-2|TRBV9|.
TGTGCCAGCAGCGTAGAGGACACCGTTTTGATGCGAGGCTACACCTTC
CASSVEDTVLMRGYTF
>once|TRBJ2-2|TRBV11-2|TRBD1
TGTGCCAGCAGCGACCAGACAGGGGCAAACACCGGGGAGCTGTTTTTT
CASSDQTGANTGELFF
>once|TRBJ1-1|TRBV6-1|.
TGTGCCAGCAGTGAACAAAAGACACTGAACACTGAAGCTTTCTTT
CASSEQKTLNTEAFF
>.|TRBJ1-6|TRBV7-2|.
TGTGCCAGCAGCACAACCGGGACTGGCAATTCACCCCTCCACTTT
CASSTTGTGNSPLHF
>.|TRBJ1-1|TRBV5-4|.
TGTGCCAGCAGCTTGGGTGGGGGCGGCACTGAAGCTTTCTTT
CASSLGGGGTEAFF
>few|TRBJ1-1|TRBV28|.
TGTGCCAGCAGTTATTTAAACCGGGACACTGAAGCTTTCTTT
CASSYLNRDTEAFF
>.|TRBJ2-1|TRBV5-4|.
TGTGCCACAAACCCCCGGGATTACAATGAGCAGTTCTTC
CATNPRDYNEQFF
>.|TRBJ2-7|TRBV11-1|.
TGTGCCAGCAGCTTAAAAGCGGCCTACGAGCAGTACTTC
CASSLKAAYEQYF
>.|TRBJ1-1|TRBV2|.
TGTGCCAGCAGTGGCGGGGCCCGGAACACTGAAGCTTTCTTT
CASSGGARNTEAFF
>few|TRBJ1-2|TRBV5-8|.
TGTGCCAGCAGCTTGGCGCTCCGGGAATCGTACTATGGCTACACCTTC
CASSLALRESYYGYTF
>.|TRBJ2-3|TRBV27|TRBD1
TGTGCCAGCAGCAAATCTCAAGGGACAGGGGAAGTGGGCACACCCACAGATACGCAGTATTTT
CASSKSQGTGEVGTPTDTQYF
>.|TRBJ2-1|TRBV12-5|TRBD2
TGTGCTAGTGCCCCCAGGGCCCATAGCGGGAGGGCCGGGTTCACTTACAATGAGCAGTTCTTC
CASAPRAHSGRAGFTYNEQFF
>once|TRBJ1-6|TRBV4-1|.
TGCGCCAGCAGCCAAGATCCGAAGGCCCAGGGTGATAATAATTCACCCCTCCACTTT
CASSQDPKAQGDNNSPLHF
>once|TRBJ2-2|TRBV9|.
TGTGCCAGCAGCGTAGAGGCCCGGGTCGGGAACACCGGGGAGCTGTTTTTT
CASSVEARVGNTGELFF
>.|TRBJ2-1|TRBV29-1|TRBD2
TGCAGCGTTGTCCCCCGGGAGGGATACAATGAGCAGTTCTTC
CSVVPREGYNEQFF
>few|TRBJ2-1|TRBV13|TRBD1
TGTGCCAGCAGCTTAAGTCCAGGGGGCTATGAGCAGTTCTTC
CASSLSPGGYEQFF
>.|TRBJ1-4|TRBV28|TRBD1
TGTGCCAGCAGCCATAGACAGGGGCCGGGGGTTAATGAAAAACTGTTTTTT
CASSHRQGPGVNEKLFF
>.|TRBJ1-3|TRBV19|.
TGTGCCAGTAGTAATCAGGACAGCTCTGGAAACACCATATATTTT
CASSNQDSSGNTIYF
>.|TRBJ1-5|TRBV11-3|TRBD1
TGTGCCAGCAGCTCCTCGGGACAGGGAAATCAGCCCCAGCATTTT
CASSSSGQGNQPQHF
>.|TRBJ2-4|TRBV2|.
TGTGCCAGCAGTGTAGGGGTTGAGGACATTCAGTACTTC
CASSVGVEDIQYF
>.|TRBJ1-4|TRBV4-2|.
TGTGCCAGCAGCCAAGAGGAGGGTTTCGATGAAAAACTGTTTTTT
CASSQEEGFDEKLFF
>.|TRBJ1-2|TRBV18|TRBD1
TGTGCCAGCTCACCAACTACAGGGGATGGCTACACCTTC
CASSPTTGDGYTF
>.|TRBJ2-7|TRBV5-1|.
TGCGCCAGCAGCTTGAGGGGGAGGGGGACCTACGAGCAGTACTTC
CASSLRGRGTYEQYF
>.|TRBJ2-1|TRBV6-6|.
TGTGCCAGCAGTCTTCAACCTCGCGGGGTTCCCTACAATGAGCAGTTCTTC
CASSLQPRGVPYNEQFF
>few|TRBJ2-7|TRBV29-1|TRBD2
TGCAGCGTTTCTAGCGGGAGGGGGGAGCAGTACTTC
CSVSSGRGEQYF
>.|TRBJ2-7|TRBV7-9|.
TGTGCCAGCAGCTTACCCGGCAGGGGGGTCGGGGAGCAGTACTTC
CASSLPGRGVGEQYF
>.|TRBJ1-1|TRBV19|.
TGTGCCAGTAGTATCTCTCCAGGAGGGAACACTGAAGCTTTCTTT
CASSISPGGNTEAFF
>.|TRBJ2-7|TRBV7-9|TRBD1
TGTGCCAGCAGCTTAGGGACAGGGATCTACGAGCAGTACTTC
CASSLGTGIYEQYF
>.|TRBJ2-5|TRBV5-1|.
TGCGCCAGCAGCAGGACTCATCCACGGACCCAAGAGACCCAGTACTTC
CASSRTHPRTQETQYF
>.|TRBJ1-1|TRBV6-5|TRBD1
TGTGCCAGCAGTTACTCGACTCCAGAGACAGGGGTTTTCTTT
CASSYSTPETGVFF
>.|TRBJ2-1|TRBV9|TRBD2
TGTGCCAGCAGCACGGGACTAGCGGGAGGGGAGCAGTTCTTC
CASSTGLAGGEQFF
>.|TRBJ2-3|TRBV9|TRBD2
TGTGCCAGCAGCGCGGGAGGACTTGTCACAGATACGCAGTATTTT
CASSAGGLVTDTQYF
>once|TRBJ2-7|TRBV4-1|.
TGCGCCAGCAGCCAAGATTACTCAGGGACCTACGAGCAGTACTTC
CASSQDYSGTYEQYF
>.|TRBJ2-7|TRBV10-1|.
TGCGCCAGCAGTGAAAGGGGGGGGTACGAGCAGTACTTC
CASSERGGYEQYF
>.|TRBJ1-2|TRBV6-2/TRBV6-3|TRBD1
TGTGCCAGCAGTTTTACAGGGGACTATGGCTACACCTTC
CASSFTGDYGYTF
>.|TRBJ1-2|TRBV27|.
TGTGCCAGCAGTTCCCGGACTTTAGGGCCTTCAGGTGGCTACACCTTC
CASSSRTLGPSGGYTF
>many|TRBJ2-1|TRBV19|TRBD2
TGTGCCAGTAGTCTAAGACCGGGACTAGCGTCGCCCAATGAGCAGTTCTTC
CASSLRPGLASPNEQFF
>.|TRBJ2-1|TRBV5-1|TRBD2
TGCGCCAGCAGCAAGACTAGCGGGGGAACCTACAATGAGCAGTTCTTC
CASSKTSGGTYNEQFF
>.|TRBJ1-1|TRBV3-1/TRBV3-2|TRBD1
TGTGCCAGCACCGGGGACAGCCAAACTGAAGCTTTCTTT
CASTGDSQTEAFF
>.|TRBJ1-1|TRBV28|.
TGTTCCACCGGACAGAGAAGCACTGAAGCTTTCTTT
CSTGQRSTEAFF